This TCR beta chain was sequenced for a study of memory CD4+ T cells and cytomegalovirus serostatus. The germline CDR1 and CDR2 sequences are LNHDA and SQIVND (reference sequence). The CDR3 consists of 14 residues. V was shortened by 7 bases and J by 2 bases, with 14 bases between the two germline ends. The sort gate was single viable CD3+CD4+CD8-CD45RO+ cells for memory CD4+ T cells. Data came from immunoSEQ multiplex PCR; TCRdb stores just in-frame clones and leaves some out. The sample holds 40,000 to 45,000 clones, less than 85% seen once. Sequenced: memory CD4+ T cells from blood. The clonotype was recovered from an adult in good health and CMV-seronegative. This chain connects TRBV19 to TRBJ1-2; D perhaps matches TRBD1 (6 bases). DNA of the CDR3: TGTGCCAGTAAGACCGGAAGGGGGAACTATGGCTACACCTTC. This sequence encodes CASKTGRGNYGYTF.